The present entry profiles one TCR beta chain with its context. Symptom resolution, clearance, or two negative PCRs marked donors in Cohort 3 as recovered. The data are from a study of blood T cell repertoires in COVID-19. Study-wide background: Sample material is recorded as cDNA or gDNA derived from T cells, B-cell-depleted T cells, or PBMCs.

Sequencing was performed with immunoSEQ multiplex PCR; in TCRdb, only in-frame clones are kept and a portion is missing. The repertoire holds 300,000 to 350,000 clones, about 88% seen once, with more than 1% in the top ten. Germline assignment: CDR1 LNHDA and CDR2 SQIVND (reference sequence). The length of the CDR3 is 15 residues. With V trimmed by 8 bases and J by 2 bases, 6 bases remained unmatched. Sequencing used PBMCs or T cells enriched from blood (not recorded which). The clonotype originates from a woman in her 30s who had recovered from COVID-19. V usage is TRBV19 and J usage is TRBJ1-4, with 9 bases identical to TRBD1. The CDR3 region is CASRQGDRTNEKLFF. The CDR3 nucleotides read TGTGCCAGTCGACAGGGGGATCGGACTAATGAAAAACTGTTTTTT. Complete variable domain (other parts from reference TRBV19 and TRBJ1-4): DGGITQSPKYLFRKEGQNVTLSCEQNLNHDAMYWYRQDPGQGLRLIYYSQIVNDFQKGDIAEGYSVSREKKESFPLTVTSAQKNPTAFYLCASRQGDRTNEKLFFGSGTQLSVL.